The subject of this entry is one TCR beta chain. The data stem from a study of blood T cell repertoires in COVID-19. On the study more broadly: PBMCs, B-cell-depleted T cells, or T cells were the source of the cDNA or gDNA that made up the material.

Germline V CDR1 and CDR2: SGHTA, FQGNSA. Deletions cut 5 bases from V and 5 bases from J, with 12 bases between. This CDR3 spans 13 amino acids. Clones were read by immunoSEQ multiplex PCR, and TCRdb kept only the in-frame ones, dropping some. The sample carries about 180,000 clones, roughly 81% recorded once. The specimen was peripheral blood. The TCR originated in a woman at least 80 years old with COVID-19, enrolled during active disease. V usage is TRBV7-2 and J usage is TRBJ2-5; weak D call: TRBD2 (6 bases). Written as DNA, the CDR3 is TGTGCCAGCAGCGCGGGACTGCGGGAGACCCAGTACTTC. Protein sequence: CASSAGLRETQYF.